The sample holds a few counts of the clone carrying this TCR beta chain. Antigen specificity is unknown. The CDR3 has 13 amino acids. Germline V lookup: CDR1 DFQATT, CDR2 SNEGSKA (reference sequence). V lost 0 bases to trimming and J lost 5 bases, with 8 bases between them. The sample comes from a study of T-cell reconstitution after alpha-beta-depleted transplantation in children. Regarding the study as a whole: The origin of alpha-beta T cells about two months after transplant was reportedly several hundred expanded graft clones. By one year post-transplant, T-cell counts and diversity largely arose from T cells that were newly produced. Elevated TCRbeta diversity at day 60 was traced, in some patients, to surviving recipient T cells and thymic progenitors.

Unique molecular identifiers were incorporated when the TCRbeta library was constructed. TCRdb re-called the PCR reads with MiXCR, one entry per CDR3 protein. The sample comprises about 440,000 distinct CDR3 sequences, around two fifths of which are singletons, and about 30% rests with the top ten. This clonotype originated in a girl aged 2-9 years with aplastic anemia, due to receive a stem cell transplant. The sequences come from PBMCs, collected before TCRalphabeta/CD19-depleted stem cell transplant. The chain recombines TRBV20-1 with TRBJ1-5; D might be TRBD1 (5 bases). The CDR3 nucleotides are TGCAGTGCTAGAGAGGGCAGGGATCAGCCCCAGCATTTT. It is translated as CSAREGRDQPQHF.